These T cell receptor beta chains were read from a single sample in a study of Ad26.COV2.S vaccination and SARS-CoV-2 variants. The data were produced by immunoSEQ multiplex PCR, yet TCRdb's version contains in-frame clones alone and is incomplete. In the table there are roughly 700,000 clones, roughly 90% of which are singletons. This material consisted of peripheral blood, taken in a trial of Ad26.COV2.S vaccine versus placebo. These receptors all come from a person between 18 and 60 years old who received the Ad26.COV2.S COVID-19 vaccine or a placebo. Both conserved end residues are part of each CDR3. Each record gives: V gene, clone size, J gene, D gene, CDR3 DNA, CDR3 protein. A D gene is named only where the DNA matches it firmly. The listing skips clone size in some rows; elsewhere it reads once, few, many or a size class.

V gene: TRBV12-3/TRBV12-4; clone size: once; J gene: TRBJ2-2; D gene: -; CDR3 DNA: TGTGCCAGCACCCCTAGCAGTGCCGGGGAGCTGTTTTTT; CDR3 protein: CASTPSSAGELFF
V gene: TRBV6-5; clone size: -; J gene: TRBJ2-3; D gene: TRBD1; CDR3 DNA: TGTGCCAGCTCGCCTCGGGGACAGGGGCGAGATACGCAGTATTTT; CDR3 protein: CASSPRGQGRDTQYF
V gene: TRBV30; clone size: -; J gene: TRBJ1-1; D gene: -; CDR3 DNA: TGTGCCTGGAGTGTAGGCGGCACTGAAGCTTTCTTT; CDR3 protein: CAWSVGGTEAFF
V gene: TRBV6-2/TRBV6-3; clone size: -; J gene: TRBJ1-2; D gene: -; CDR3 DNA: TGTGCCAGCAGCGATTACAGGGTCGGGGGCTACACCTTC; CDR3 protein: CASSDYRVGGYTF
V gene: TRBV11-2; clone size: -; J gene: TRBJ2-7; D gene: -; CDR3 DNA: TGTGCCAGCCCAGGGGGGTCAGTCTCACATGTGGAATACGAGCAGTACTTC; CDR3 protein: CASPGGSVSHVEYEQYF
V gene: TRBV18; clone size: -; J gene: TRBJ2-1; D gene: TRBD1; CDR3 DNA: TGTGCCAGCTCAGGGACAGGGGCCACCTACAATGAGCAGTTCTTC; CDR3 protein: CASSGTGATYNEQFF
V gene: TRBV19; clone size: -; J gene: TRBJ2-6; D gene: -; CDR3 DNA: TGTGCCAGTAGCCGGACAGTCCCTGGGGCCAACGTCCTGACTTTC; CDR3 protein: CASSRTVPGANVLTF
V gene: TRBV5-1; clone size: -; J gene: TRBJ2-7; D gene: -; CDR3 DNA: TGCGCCAGCAGCCCTTGGGACGGAGCCTCCTACGAGCAGTACTTC; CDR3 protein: CASSPWDGASYEQYF
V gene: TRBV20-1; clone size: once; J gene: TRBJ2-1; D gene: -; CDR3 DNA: TGCAGTGCTAGTCGACCTGGATCCTACAATGAGCAGTTCTTC; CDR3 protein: CSASRPGSYNEQFF
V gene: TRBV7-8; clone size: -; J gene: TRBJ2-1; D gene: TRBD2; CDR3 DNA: TGTGCCAGCAGCCCCCGGGGACTAGCGGAGTACAATGAGCAGTTCTTC; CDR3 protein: CASSPRGLAEYNEQFF
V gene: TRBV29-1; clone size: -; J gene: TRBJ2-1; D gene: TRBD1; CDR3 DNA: TGCAGCGTCCTTAGCCGGACAGGGGTGTACAATGAGCAGTTCTTC; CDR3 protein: CSVLSRTGVYNEQFF
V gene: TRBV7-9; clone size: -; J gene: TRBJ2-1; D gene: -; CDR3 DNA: TGTGCCAGCAGCTCGTCCCGGGAGCAGGTTTACAATGAGCAGTTCTTC; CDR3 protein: CASSSSREQVYNEQFF
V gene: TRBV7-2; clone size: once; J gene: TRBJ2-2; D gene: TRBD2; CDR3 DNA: TGTGCCAGCAGCCTAGGACTAGCGGGGGCCGGGAACACCGGGGAGCTGTTTTTT; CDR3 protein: CASSLGLAGAGNTGELFF
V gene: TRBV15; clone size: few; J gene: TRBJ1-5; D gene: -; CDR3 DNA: TGTGCCACCAGCAGAGCGAGTAGCAATCAGCCCCAGCATTTT; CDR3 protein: CATSRASSNQPQHF
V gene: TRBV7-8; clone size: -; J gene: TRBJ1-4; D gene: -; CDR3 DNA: TGTGCCAGCAGCCCTAATAGCGGGGGGATGACAACTAATGAAAAACTGTTTTTT; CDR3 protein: CASSPNSGGMTTNEKLFF
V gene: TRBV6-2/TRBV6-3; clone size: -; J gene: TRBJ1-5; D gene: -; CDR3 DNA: TGTGCCAGCAGTTACTCTGCGACGGGGGGTAATCAGCCCCAGCATTTT; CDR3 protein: CASSYSATGGNQPQHF
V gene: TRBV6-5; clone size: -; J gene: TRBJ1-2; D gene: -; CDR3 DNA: TGTGCCAGCAGGACGGGACCCGGTGACGGTGGCTACACCTTC; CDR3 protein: CASRTGPGDGGYTF
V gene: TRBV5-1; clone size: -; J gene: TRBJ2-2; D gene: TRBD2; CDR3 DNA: TGCGCCAGCAGCTCGGGGAGGGGACCCGGGGAGCTGTTTTTT; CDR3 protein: CASSSGRGPGELFF
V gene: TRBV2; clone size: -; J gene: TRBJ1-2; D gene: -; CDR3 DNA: TGTGCCAGCTGGGGAGCATTCGAGGGTGGCTACACCTTC; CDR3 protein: CASWGAFEGGYTF
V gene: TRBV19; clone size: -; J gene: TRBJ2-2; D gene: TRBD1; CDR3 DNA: TGTGCCAGTAGGCAGGGGGCAATCACCGGGGAGCTGTTTTTT; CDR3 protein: CASRQGAITGELFF
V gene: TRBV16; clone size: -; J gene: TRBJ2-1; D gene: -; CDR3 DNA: TGTGCCAGCAGCCGGCCCCCGGGGCCCAGCGGCAATGAGCAGTTCTTC; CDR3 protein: CASSRPPGPSGNEQFF